This TCR beta chain emerged from a study of T cells in Graves' hyperthyroidism and ophthalmopathy. Those patients with uncontrolled infection, other autoimmune disease, pregnancy or lactation were excluded. PBMCs were collected from an approximately 9.5 ml volume of fresh peripheral blood. About this clonotype itself: Given the absence of the conserved phenylalanine or tryptophan at the CDR3 end, a read error is likely.

The CDR3 is made up of 15 amino acids. Trimming cost V 0 bases and J 5 bases, with 11 bases left between them. CDR1 is MNHEY and CDR2 is SVGAGI in the germline V gene. RNA transcripts gave rise to amplified TCR beta CDR3 regions. TCR CDR3 underwent first-round RT-PCR with the HTBI primer set. TCRdb used MiXCR to reprocess the multiplex PCR reads, holding one entry per CDR3 protein. Among some 800,000 distinct CDR3 sequences, 35% to 40% were seen once, and the ten largest hold approximately 8.7%. The receptor's source is a man aged 18 to 30 with Graves' hyperthyroidism. The sequenced material came from blood. The chain couples TRBV6-5 to TRBJ1-5; D remains ambiguous. Written as DNA, the CDR3 is TGTGCCAGCAGTTACTCGTACGCTGGGGATCAGCCCCAGCATGTT. This gives the protein CASSYSYAGDQPQHV.